This T cell receptor beta chain was found in a study of CD8+ T cells in alopecia areata. Treatment specified: oral pan-JAK inhibitor, 5-10 mg twice daily. Peripheral blood and lesional scalp punch biopsies came from alopecia areata patients. RNA extraction and reverse transcription yielded cDNA as sequencing template. Data came from immunoSEQ multiplex PCR; TCRdb stores just in-frame clones and leaves some out. Of a few hundred thousand clones detected, more than 30% appear once; the ten largest clones hold 0.48%. This clone has more than one count but fewer than ten. The antigen is unknown. Overall study results and limits: It was lesional scalp, especially alopecia totalis/universalis, that showed higher clonality than normal scalp.

This clonotype was obtained from a human donor with alopecia areata. The sequencing used CD4+ T cells sorted from blood, collected around week 31, from a patient treated with tofacitinib.

CDR3: CASSGTSGSYIQYF. Here the CDR3 DNA reads TGTGCCAGCAGTGGGACTAGCGGGAGTTACATTCAGTACTTC. V gene TRBV6-1 combines with J gene TRBJ2-4; 13 bases are a match to TRBD2. Germline CDR1 reads MNHNS; CDR2 reads SASEGT. The V segment lost 4 bases and the J segment 8 bases; nucleotides outside the gene matches: 2. CDR3 length: 14 residues.